This TCR beta chain was recorded in a study of spatial heterogeneity in lung cancer. Study context: The study consistently detected more beta-chain than alpha-chain sequences. Raw-read counts averaged over ten per unique TCR and UMI combination. Notes on the study in general: Ubiquitous, expanded tumor-derived TCRs were more frequently observed in blood at resection than at follow-up.

Each CDR3 protein gets one entry after TCRdb re-called the 5' RACE reads with MiXCR. Seen here are about 14,000 distinct CDR3 sequences, approximately 10% observed once, and the top ten hold 34%. As concerns this clonotype: The antigen is undetermined.

The CDR3 runs 15 residues. The germline gives CDR1 SNHLY, CDR2 FYNNEI. Trimming stripped 2 bases from V and 0 bases from J, with 11 bases between. Time point indicated: sample taken at primary tumor resection. From tumor, nontumor lung or frozen PBMC, whole RNA was taken unsorted for sequencing. The J gene is TRBJ2-7, the V gene TRBV2; D is unclear. This sequence was found in a female donor with early-stage non-small cell lung cancer. The starting material was PBMCs, obtained at surgery. In DNA, the CDR3 is TGTGCCAGCAGTGAAACATTACTAAGCTCCTACGAGCAGTACTTC. This gives the protein CASSETLLSSYEQYF.